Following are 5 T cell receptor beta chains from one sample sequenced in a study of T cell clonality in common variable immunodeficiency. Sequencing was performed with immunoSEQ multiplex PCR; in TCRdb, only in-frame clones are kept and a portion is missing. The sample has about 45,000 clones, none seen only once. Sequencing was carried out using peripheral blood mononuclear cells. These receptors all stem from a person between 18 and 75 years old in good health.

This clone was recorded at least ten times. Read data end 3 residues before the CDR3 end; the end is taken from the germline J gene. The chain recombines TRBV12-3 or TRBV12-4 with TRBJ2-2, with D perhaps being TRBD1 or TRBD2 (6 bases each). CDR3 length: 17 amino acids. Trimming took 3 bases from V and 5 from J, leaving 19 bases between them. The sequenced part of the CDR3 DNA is TGTGCCAGCAGTTTTCGTCGGGAGAGAGGGGGAACCGGGGAG. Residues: CASSFRRERGGTGE. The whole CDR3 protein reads CASSFRRERGGTGELFF.

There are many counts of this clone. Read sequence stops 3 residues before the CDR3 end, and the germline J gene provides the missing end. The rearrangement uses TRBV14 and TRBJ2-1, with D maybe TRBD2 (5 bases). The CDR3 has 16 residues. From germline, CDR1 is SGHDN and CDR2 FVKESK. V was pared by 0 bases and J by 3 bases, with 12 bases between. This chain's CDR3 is CASSQEWTGDYNEQFF. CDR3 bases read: TGTGCCAGCAGCCAAGAGTGGACTGGAGACTACAATGAG.

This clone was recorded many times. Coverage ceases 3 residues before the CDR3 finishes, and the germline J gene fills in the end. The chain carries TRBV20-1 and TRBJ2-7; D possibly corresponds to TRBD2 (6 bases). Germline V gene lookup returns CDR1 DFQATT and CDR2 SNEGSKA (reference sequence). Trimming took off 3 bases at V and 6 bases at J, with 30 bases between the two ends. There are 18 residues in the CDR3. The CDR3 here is CSASLAGGLSRGASEQYF. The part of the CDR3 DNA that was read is TGCAGTGCTAGCCTCGCCGGGGGTCTATCAAGGGGAGCTTCCGAG.

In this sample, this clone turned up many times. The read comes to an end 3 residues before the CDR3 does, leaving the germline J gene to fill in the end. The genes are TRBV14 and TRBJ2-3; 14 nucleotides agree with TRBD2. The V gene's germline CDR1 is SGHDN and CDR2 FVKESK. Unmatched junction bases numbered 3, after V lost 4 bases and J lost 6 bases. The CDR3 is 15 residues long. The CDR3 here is CASSLGTSGSDTQYF. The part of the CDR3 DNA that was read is TGTGCCAGCAGCCTAGGGACTAGCGGGAGTGATACG. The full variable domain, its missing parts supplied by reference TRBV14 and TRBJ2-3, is EAGVTQFPSHSVIEKGQTVTLRCDPISGHDNLYWYRRVMGKEIKFLLHFVKESKQDESGMPNNRFLAERTGGTYSTLKVQPAELEDSGVYFCASSLGTSGSDTQYFGPGTRLTVL.

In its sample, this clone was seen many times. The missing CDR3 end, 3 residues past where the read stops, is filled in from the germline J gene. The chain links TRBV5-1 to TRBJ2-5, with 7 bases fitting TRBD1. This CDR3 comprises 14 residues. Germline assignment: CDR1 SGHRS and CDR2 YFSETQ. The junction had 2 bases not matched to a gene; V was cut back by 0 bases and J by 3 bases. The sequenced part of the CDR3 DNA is TGCGCCAGCAGCTTGGGGACAGGCAAAGAGACC. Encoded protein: CASSLGTGKET. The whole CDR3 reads CASSLGTGKETQYF.